This is a list of T cell receptor beta chains from one sample in a study of T cell responses to AZD1222 COVID-19 vaccine. Libraries were prepared by immunoSEQ multiplex PCR; TCRdb keeps only in-frame clonotypes and omits some of them. The sample consists of tens of thousands of clones, 70% to 90% of them appearing once. Source: peripheral blood, taken on day 0 of AZD1222 vaccination. The receptor set was obtained from an adult in good health. The CDR3 runs from the conserved cysteine through the conserved F or W. A row's size may be missing; if present it is once, few, many or a size class.

>TRBV2|-|TRBJ1-1
CASTKRGGFDTEAFF
>TRBV27|-|TRBJ2-1
CASSLRGWSYNEQFF
>TRBV27|-|TRBJ2-5
CASSFLQSETQYF
>TRBV2|-|TRBJ1-4
CASSEFRGTNEKLFF
>TRBV28|once|TRBJ2-7
CASSRVYEQYF
>TRBV7-3|-|TRBJ2-1
CASSLNGRGEQFF
>TRBV21-1|-|TRBJ2-5
CASKSGTGGETQYF
>TRBV19|-|TRBJ1-3
CASSIVQGLGNTIYF
>TRBV6-5|-|TRBJ1-1
CASSYSRSNTEAFF
>TRBV20-1|-|TRBJ2-2
CTPEELFF
>TRBV18|-|TRBJ1-5
CASSPSGTRGNQPQHF
>TRBV3-1/TRBV3-2|-|TRBJ2-1
CASSRQPSGGAVRPSNEQFF
>TRBV7-8|-|TRBJ2-5
CASSLVETQYF
>TRBV5-1|-|TRBJ2-1
CASSLLERGNNEQFF
>TRBV14|-|TRBJ1-3
CASSQEGPGQGGRNTIYF
>TRBV28|once|TRBJ2-3
CASNPSLGADTQYF
>TRBV2|-|TRBJ2-2
CASRGVGRGTGELFF
>TRBV28|-|TRBJ1-2
CASTPTRQFGYTF
>TRBV11-3|-|TRBJ1-1
CASSSEDGKAFF
>TRBV19|medium-sized|TRBJ1-1
CASRADGTEAFF
>TRBV7-6|once|TRBJ2-3
CASSSQGSSGTDTQYF
>TRBV29-1|-|TRBJ1-5
CSVAENSNQPQHF
>TRBV28|medium-sized|TRBJ2-7
CASSSGETWSYEQYF